Listed here are 9 T cell receptor beta chains from one sample, sequenced in a study of naive and memory T cell subsets. Two oligonucleotides, mixed equimolar, formed the beta constant-region primer covering TRBC1 and TRBC2. TCRdb reanalysed the UMI-ligation and nested PCR reads using MiXCR and keeps one entry per CDR3 protein. The data show approximately 21,000 distinct CDR3 sequences, approximately 10% seen once. What was sequenced was central memory CD8+ T cells from blood. The receptor source for this set is a human donor in good health.

This clonotype appeared a single time. The rearrangement joins TRBV7-8 to TRBJ2-1; 7 nucleotides match TRBD2. Germline CDR1 SGHVS, CDR2 FQNEAQ. The CDR3 runs 17 residues. With V trimmed by 2 bases and J by 0 bases, 7 bases remained unmatched. The DNA of the CDR3 is TGTGCCAGCAGCTTAAGGGTGGGCGGGAGCTCCTACAATGAGCAGTTCTTC. Its protein is CASSLRVGGSSYNEQFF.

This clonotype was seen ten or more times. The rearrangement uses TRBV5-1 and TRBJ2-7; D might be TRBD1 (5 bases). CDR3 length equals 13 residues. Germline V gene lookup returns CDR1 SGHRS and CDR2 YFSETQ. The V gene lost 4 bases and the J gene lost 7 bases, with 15 bases spanning the gap. The CDR3 loop reads CASSTGPDAEQYF. CDR3 sequence (DNA): TGCGCCAGCAGCACAGGACCCGACGCAGAGCAGTACTTC.

Written as DNA, the CDR3 is TGCGCCAGCAGCTGGGCTAGCGGGAGCTACGAGCAGTACTTC. Protein product: CASSWASGSYEQYF. The chain links TRBV5-1 to TRBJ2-7, with TRBD2 matching 10 bases. V gave up 3 bases and J gave up 3 bases; unmatched junction bases: 3. Germline-derived CDR1 and CDR2 are SGHRS and YFSETQ. The CDR3 runs 14 residues.

This clonotype was recorded many times. The CDR3 loop is CASSWRGSGELFF. The CDR3, as DNA: TGTGCCAGCAGTTGGAGGGGTTCCGGGGAGCTGTTTTTT. The chain is built from TRBV27 and TRBJ2-2; D is perhaps TRBD2 (6 bases). The CDR3 loop spans 13 amino acids. Between the trimmed V and J ends, which lost 4 bases and 6 bases, there was a span of 9 bases. Germline V CDR1 and CDR2: MNHEY, SMNVEV (reference sequence).

This chain joins TRBV28 and TRBJ2-7; D not resolved. Germline loops: CDR1 MDHEN, CDR2 SYDVKM. V shed 2 bases and J shed 3 bases, with 8 bases lying between them. The CDR3 has 13 residues. The CDR3 sequence is CASSLNGGYEQYF. Written as DNA, the CDR3 is TGTGCCAGCAGTTTAAACGGCGGCTACGAGCAGTACTTC.

J is TRBJ2-2 and V is TRBV24-1, with D unclear. Trimming removed 4 bases from V and 5 bases from J, with 4 bases in between. CDR3 length: 12 residues. Germline assignment: CDR1 KGHDR and CDR2 SFDVKD. CDR3 in amino acids: CATSEWTGELFF. The CDR3 nucleotides are TGTGCCACCAGTGAGTGGACCGGGGAGCTGTTTTTT.

The chain joins TRBV4-2 to TRBJ2-7, with D perhaps TRBD2 (6 bases). In germline, CDR1 is LGHNA, CDR2 YNFKEQ. The length of the CDR3 is 14 residues. Trimming left V 2 bases short and J 5 bases short, with 13 bases between. CDR3 bases: TGTGCCAGCAGCCAATCGGAGGGAAAGAACGAGCAGTACTTC. Its protein is CASSQSEGKNEQYF.

As for this clonotype: At one end, the junction sequence differs from germline, possibly due to a read error. The chain combines TRBV4-2 with TRBJ1-2, with 7 positions matching TRBD1. Looked up from germline, CDR1 is LGHNA and CDR2 is YNFKEQ. The CDR3 is 13 residues long. The CDR3, as DNA: TGTGCCAGCAGCGAAGAGACAGGGAATGGCTACACCTTC. It codes for CASSEETGNGYTF.

The V call is TRBV11-2, the J call TRBJ1-2, with 7 bases fitting TRBD1. J gave up 2 bases and V 3 bases, and 12 bases lay outside the gene matches. The CDR3 runs 17 residues. Germline CDR1 reads SGHAT; CDR2 reads FQNNGV. The CDR3 DNA reads as TGTGCCAGCAGCTTTGACCGACAGGGAAGGAGGAACTATGGCTACACCTTC. It is translated as CASSFDRQGRRNYGYTF.